Presented here are 2 T cell receptor beta chains from one specimen sequenced in a study of PD-1 blockade in classical Hodgkin lymphoma. The repertoire was sequenced with immunoSEQ multiplex PCR; TCRdb's copy has only in-frame clones and lacks some. The sample carries about 14,000 clones, 83% recorded once. Every patient relapsed after autologous stem cell transplantation, and brentuximab vedotin exposure varied. This specimen consisted of peripheral blood mononuclear cells (PBMCs), obtained at baseline. The receptor source for this set is a human donor with classical Hodgkin lymphoma.

V and J are TRBV2 and TRBJ2-2, with TRBD2 matching 14 bases. Trimming took 7 bases from V and 4 from J; bases not matched to a gene: 8. The CDR3 runs to 17 residues. The germline CDR1 and CDR2 sequences are SNHLY and FYNNEI. The CDR3 spells CASTRLAGGPGTGELFF. In DNA form, the CDR3 reads TGTGCCAGCACCAGACTAGCGGGGGGGCCTGGCACCGGGGAGCTGTTTTTT.

V is TRBV19 and J is TRBJ2-5; D unclear. V gave up 0 bases and J gave up 1 base, with 3 bases separating them. CDR1 is LNHDA and CDR2 is SQIVND in the germline V gene (reference sequence). This CDR3 is 13 amino acids long. CDR3 amino acids: CASSIDPQETQYF. The CDR3 bases are TGTGCCAGTAGTATAGATCCCCAAGAGACCCAGTACTTC.